This T cell receptor beta chain stems from a study of blood T cell repertoires in COVID-19 (dated by TCRdb to 2019 to 2021). Regarding the study in general: Samples from collaborators originated in the United States, Italy and Spain and spanned both the acute and convalescent phases of COVID-19. The prospective study material was composed of cDNA or gDNA derived from T cells, B-cell-depleted T cells, or PBMCs. Subjects who had been exposed to COVID-19, were actively infected with it, or had recovered from it provided the deeply sampled blood TCRbeta repertoires that made up the dataset. The repertoires were released in a freely available public database intended as a resource for research on the immune response to SARS-CoV-2. The samples were drawn from two sources: the first 160 participants of the ongoing ImmuneRACE study, and 1,000 to 1,500 subjects contributed by 6 global collaborators. Sample metadata almost always included a de-identified subject ID, COVID-19 status, age in years and sex. HLA class I and class II types, where available, came from metadata supplied by the sample provider rather than from assay-based typing.

TCRbeta CDR3 regions were amplified from genomic DNA using the immunoSEQ Assay, a bias-controlled multiplex PCR. In the paper's pipeline: Within the assay, amplification of reference gene primers was used to estimate how many nucleated cells each sample contained. To quantify the absolute abundance of each unique TCRbeta CDR3 rearrangement, sequence reads were collapsed and filtered. For each sample, productive Simpson clonality was calculated by taking the square root of Simpson's diversity index across productive rearrangements. The table comes from immuneACCESS by way of TCRdb, which keeps in-frame sequences with V and J called. Part of the clones is missing from these tables; in studies checked, under half for an unresolved V gene and the rest for unknown reasons. V and J calls and clone size are given by that table; D and trimming were obtained from the DNA. Across this sample there are 150,000 to 200,000 clones, with 82% seen only once. The ten largest account for 5.5% to 7.5% of the sample.

Remarks on this clone: Its antigen has not been determined. Qualities for individual bases were not recorded, and no much larger clone is one base off.

One collaborating source in Seattle enrolled patients while the patients were actively infected and followed the patients over time throughout the course of disease. Collaborating institutions collected whole blood in K2EDTA tubes following their own protocols. Collaborator samples were shipped for TCRbeta analysis as frozen whole blood, isolated PBMCs, or DNA extracted from either sample type. Taken from the germline V gene (reference sequence), the CDR1 and CDR2 loops are LNHDA and SQIVND. The CDR3 measures 15 amino acids from cysteine to phenylalanine. The retained sequence is limited to the CDR3, 45 bases, with the frame set at the first base. Germline trimming: 10 bases from V, 6 bases from J; junction bases outside gene matches: 14. Overall results and qualifications from the work: The amount of clinical and demographic metadata varied by source and participant and was provided uncurated.

The sequence came from a woman between 35 and 50 years old with COVID-19, enrolled during active disease. Sequenced: peripheral blood. The receptor chain draws on TRBV19 and TRBJ1-5; the junction holds 8 bases that match TRBD1. The bases are TGTGCCACACGATCTGAGGACAGGGCCAGTCAGCCCCAGCATTTT. This codes for CATRSEDRASQPQHF.